This T cell receptor (beta chain) was captured by sequencing in a study of blood T cell repertoires in COVID-19. Overall study: T cells, B-cell-depleted T cells, or PBMCs supplied cDNA or gDNA.

CDR1 MDHEN and CDR2 SYDVKM come from the germline V gene. There are 13 residues in the CDR3. The V end was cut by 8 bases, the J end by 0 bases, with 10 bases between. Enrolled through a virtual design, the participants were between about 18 and 89 years of age and came from about two dozen US areas. Either two negative PCRs, clearance, or symptom resolution qualified Cohort 3 donors as recovered. Authors' data handling: Quantification of nucleated cells was approximated via reference gene primer amplification. The protocol was immunoSEQ multiplex PCR, while the TCRdb copy is restricted to in-frame clones and leaves out a portion. That table gives V, J and clone size, and the DNA gave D and trimming. The sample holds some 130,000 clones, about 80% seen once.

V gene TRBV28 combines with J gene TRBJ1-2, with D possibly matching TRBD1 (5 bases). This clonotype was obtained from a woman aged 45-65 years who had recovered from COVID-19. Sample: PBMCs or T cells enriched from blood (not recorded which). For the CDR3, the DNA is TGTGCCAGCTGGGGGGGTCCTAACTATGGCTACACCTTC. Translating gives CASWGGPNYGYTF.